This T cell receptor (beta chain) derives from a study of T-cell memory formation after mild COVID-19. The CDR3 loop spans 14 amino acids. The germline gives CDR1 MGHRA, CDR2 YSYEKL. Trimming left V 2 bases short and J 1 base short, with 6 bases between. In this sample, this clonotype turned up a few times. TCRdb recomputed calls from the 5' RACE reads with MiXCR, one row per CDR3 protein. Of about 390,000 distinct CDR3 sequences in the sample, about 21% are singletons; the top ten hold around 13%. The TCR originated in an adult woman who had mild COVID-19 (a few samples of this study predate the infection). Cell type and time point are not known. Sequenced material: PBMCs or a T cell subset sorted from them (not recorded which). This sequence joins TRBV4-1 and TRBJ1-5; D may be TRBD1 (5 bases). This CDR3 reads CASSQQGSNQPQHF. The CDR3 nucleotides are TGCGCCAGCAGCCAACAGGGCAGCAATCAGCCCCAGCATTTT.